This TCR beta chain originates from a study of OX40 agonist ivuxolimab in advanced cancers. Study background: Patients got intravenous ivuxolimab at 0.01 to 10 mg/kg every 2 weeks. Overall study findings and caveats: CD4+ and CD8+ blood T cells expanded clonally by week 6 at 0.1 to 3.0 mg/kg. Certain nonresponders likewise exhibited a low normalized T-cell clonal expansion. Among T cells, CD8+ cells averaged more expanded clones than CD4+ cells.

The repertoire was sequenced with immunoSEQ multiplex PCR; TCRdb's copy has only in-frame clones and lacks some. Here the sample spans approximately 82,000 clones, 70% to 90% being singletons. The CDR3 loop spans 12 amino acids. Trimming left V 3 bases short and J 10 bases short, with 7 bases between. CDR1 is SGHTA and CDR2 is FQGNSA in the germline V gene. On this clone: Its matching antigen is unknown.

Source: CD4+ or CD8+ T cells sorted from blood, taken in a trial of the OX40 agonist ivuxolimab. The receptor comes from an adult with an advanced solid tumor such as melanoma, head and neck, liver or kidney cancer. This chain links TRBV7-2 with TRBJ1-6, with D hard to call. The chain's CDR3 is CASSFPGSPLHF. The CDR3 region has the DNA TGTGCCAGCAGCTTCCCCGGGTCACCCCTCCACTTT.